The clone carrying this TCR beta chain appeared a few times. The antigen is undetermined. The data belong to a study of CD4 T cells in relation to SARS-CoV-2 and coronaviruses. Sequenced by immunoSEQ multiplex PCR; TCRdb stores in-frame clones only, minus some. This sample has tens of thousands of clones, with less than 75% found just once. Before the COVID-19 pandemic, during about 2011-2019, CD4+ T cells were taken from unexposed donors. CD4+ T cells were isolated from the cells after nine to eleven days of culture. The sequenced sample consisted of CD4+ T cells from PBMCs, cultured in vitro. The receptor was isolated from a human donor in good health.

In nucleotides, the CDR3 is TGTGCCTGGAGCTACGGGAGGGGTCAGCCCCAGCATTTT. It yields the protein CAWSYGRGQPQHF. This chain uses TRBV30 with TRBJ1-5, with D possibly TRBD1 on 5 matching bases. Germline-derived CDR1 and CDR2 are GTSNPN and SVGIG (reference sequence). V lost 3 bases and J 6 bases, leaving 12 bases between the germline ends. The CDR3 length is 13 residues.